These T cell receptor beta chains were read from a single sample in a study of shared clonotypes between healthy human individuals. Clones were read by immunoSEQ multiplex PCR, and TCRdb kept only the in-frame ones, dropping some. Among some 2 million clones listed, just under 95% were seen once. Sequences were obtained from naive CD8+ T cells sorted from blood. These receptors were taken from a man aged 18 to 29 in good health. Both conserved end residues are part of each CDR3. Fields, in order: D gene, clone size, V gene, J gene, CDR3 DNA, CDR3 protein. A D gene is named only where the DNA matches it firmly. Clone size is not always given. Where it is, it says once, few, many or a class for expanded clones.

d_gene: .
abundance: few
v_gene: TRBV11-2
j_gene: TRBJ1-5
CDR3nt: TGTGCCAGCAGCTTAAACAGCAATCAGCCCCAGCATTTT
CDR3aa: CASSLNSNQPQHF

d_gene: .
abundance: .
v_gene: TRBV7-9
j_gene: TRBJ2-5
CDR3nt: TGTGCCAGCAGCTTAGAGATCGGGGGAATGGAGACCCAGTACTTC
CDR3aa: CASSLEIGGMETQYF

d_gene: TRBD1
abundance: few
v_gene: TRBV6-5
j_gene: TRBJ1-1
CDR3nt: TGTGCCAGCAGTGCCCCTGGACAGGGACTGGAGGCTTTCTTT
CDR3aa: CASSAPGQGLEAFF

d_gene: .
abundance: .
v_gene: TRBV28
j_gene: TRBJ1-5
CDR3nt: TGTGCCAGCAATCCGGGGTCCGCGGGGCAGCCCCAGCATTTT
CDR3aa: CASNPGSAGQPQHF

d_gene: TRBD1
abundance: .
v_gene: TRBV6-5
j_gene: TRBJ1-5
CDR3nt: TGTGCCAGCTCTCCGGGACAGTTCAATCAGCCCCAGCATTTT
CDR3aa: CASSPGQFNQPQHF

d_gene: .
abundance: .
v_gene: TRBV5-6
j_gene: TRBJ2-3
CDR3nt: TGTGCCAGCAGCTTGCGACGGGTCTACACAGATACGCAGTATTTT
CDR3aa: CASSLRRVYTDTQYF

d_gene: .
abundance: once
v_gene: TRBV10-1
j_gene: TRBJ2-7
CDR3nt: TGCGCCAGCAGTGACTACGGGCCCTACGAGCAGTACTTC
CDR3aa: CASSDYGPYEQYF

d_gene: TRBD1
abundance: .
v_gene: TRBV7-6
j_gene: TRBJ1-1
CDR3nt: TGTGCCAGCAGCCCGGACAGGCCCGGCAACGAAGCTTTCTTT
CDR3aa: CASSPDRPGNEAFF

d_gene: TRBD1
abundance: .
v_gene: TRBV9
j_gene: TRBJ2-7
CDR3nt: TGTGCCAGCAGCGTAGCGGGACAGGGGGCGTACGAGCAGTACTTC
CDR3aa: CASSVAGQGAYEQYF

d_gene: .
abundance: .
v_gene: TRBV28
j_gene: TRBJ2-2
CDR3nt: TGTGCCAGCAGCCCCGGACACAACACCGGGGAGCTGTTTTTT
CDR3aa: CASSPGHNTGELFF

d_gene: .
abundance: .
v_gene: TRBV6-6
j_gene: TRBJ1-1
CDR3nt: TGTGCCAGCAGTTACACCAGGGTCACTGAAGCTTTCTTT
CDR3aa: CASSYTRVTEAFF

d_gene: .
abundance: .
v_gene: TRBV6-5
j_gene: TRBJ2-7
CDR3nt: TGTGCCAGCAGCGACAGATTTACCTACGAGCAGTACTTC
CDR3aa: CASSDRFTYEQYF

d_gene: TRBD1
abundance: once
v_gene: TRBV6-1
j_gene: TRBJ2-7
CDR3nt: TGTGCCAGCAGTGAACTGGGACAGGGGGCATGGCAGTACTTC
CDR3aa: CASSELGQGAWQYF

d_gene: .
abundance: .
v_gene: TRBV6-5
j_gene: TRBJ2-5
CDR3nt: TGTGCCAGCAGTTGGGGCACAGGACCCCAAGAGACCCAGTACTTC
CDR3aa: CASSWGTGPQETQYF

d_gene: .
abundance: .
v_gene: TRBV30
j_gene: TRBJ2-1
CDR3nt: TGTGCCTGGAGTGTACTGTACAATGAGCAGTTCTTC
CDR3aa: CAWSVLYNEQFF

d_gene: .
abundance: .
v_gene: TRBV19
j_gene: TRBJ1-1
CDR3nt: TGTGCCAGCTCCTATGGCGCGAACACTGAAGCTTTCTTT
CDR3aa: CASSYGANTEAFF

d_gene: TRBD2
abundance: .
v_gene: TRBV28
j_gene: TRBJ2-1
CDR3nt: TGTGCCAGCAGTTTTGCCCTAGCGGGGGGGTACAATGAGCAGTTCTTC
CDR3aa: CASSFALAGGYNEQFF

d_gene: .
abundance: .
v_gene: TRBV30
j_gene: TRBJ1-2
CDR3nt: TGTGCCTGGAGAGGGATCAGCAACTATGGCTACACCTTC
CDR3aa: CAWRGISNYGYTF